Many counts were recorded for the clone carrying this T cell receptor (beta chain). Antigen: not known. Time point in this sample: sample taken at primary tumor resection. TCRdb redid the calling of the 5' RACE reads with MiXCR, one entry per CDR3 protein. Of some 78,000 distinct CDR3 sequences in the sample, about 8.5% were seen once. This sample was included in a study of spatial heterogeneity in lung cancer. The overall study: Each time, sequencing found more beta-chain sequences than alpha-chain sequences. General study points: Ubiquitous expanded tumor TCRs appeared in blood more at resection than follow-up.

This CDR3 contains 13 residues. CDR1 is SQVTM, CDR2 ANQGSEA, per germline. V dropped 7 bases and J dropped 3 bases, with 13 bases sitting between them. This sample comprised PBMCs, obtained at surgery. The sequence came from a male donor with early-stage non-small cell lung cancer. The chain combines TRBV29-1 with TRBJ2-1; no reliable D call. The CDR3 region has the DNA TGCAGCGCCCCAGTCGCGGACTACAATGAGCAGTTCTTC. Translating gives CSAPVADYNEQFF.